These 15 T cell receptor beta chains were all obtained from the same sample, sequenced in a study of identical twins. MiXCR, run by TCRdb on the 5' RACE reads, gives a single entry per CDR3 protein. The sample shows 1.5 million or so distinct CDR3 sequences, about 32% of them seen only once. Source material: cord blood. The receptors here all came from a newborn girl in good health.

This clonotype was detected only a few times. This chain links TRBV10-3 with TRBJ1-2; 7 bases match TRBD1. V shed 2 bases and J 5 bases; nucleotides not matched to a gene: 8. This CDR3 spans 15 amino acids. The V gene's germline CDR1 is ENHRY and CDR2 SYGVKD. The CDR3 DNA is TGTGCCATCAGTGAGGGGACAGCCGAAGGGTATGGCTACACCTTC. It yields the protein CAISEGTAEGYGYTF.

The gene calls are TRBV5-1 and TRBJ2-1; tentatively, D is TRBD1 (5 bases). Deletions cut 3 bases from V and 4 bases from J, with 14 bases between. The CDR3 contains 15 residues. Germline V gives CDR1 SGHRS, CDR2 YFSETQ. CDR3 region: CASSSAQGRYNEQFF. As DNA, the CDR3 is TGCGCCAGCAGCTCCGCGCAGGGCCGGTACAATGAGCAGTTCTTC. The complete variable domain, with remaining parts taken from reference TRBV5-1 and TRBJ2-1, reads KAGVTQTPRYLIKTRGQQVTLSCSPISGHRSVSWYQQTPGQGLQFLFEYFSETQRNKGNFPGRFSGRQFSNSRSEMNVSTLELGDSALYLCASSSAQGRYNEQFFGPGTRLTVL.

The gene calls are TRBV28 and TRBJ2-4; the D call may be TRBD1 or TRBD2 (5 bases each). CDR1 MDHEN and CDR2 SYDVKM come from the germline V gene. Trimming took off 3 bases at V and 6 bases at J, with 18 bases between the two ends. The CDR3 has 16 amino acids. CDR3: CASSFPRSGTLNIQYF. The CDR3 nucleotides read TGTGCCAGCAGTTTTCCCCGGTCCGGGACCCTAAACATTCAGTACTTC.

This clonotype was seen only a few times. This chain links TRBV11-1 with TRBJ2-5; unclear D gene. The CDR3 sequence is 15 residues long. Germline V gene sequence: CDR1 SGHAT, CDR2 FQDESV (reference sequence). The germline V and J ends were trimmed by 1 base and 1 base, with 10 bases remaining between them. CDR3 sequence (DNA): TGTGCCAGCAGCTTAGAGGCGAGCGTCCAAGAGACCCAGTACTTC. Protein sequence: CASSLEASVQETQYF.

This rearrangement joins TRBV25-1 to TRBJ2-1, with a weak D call TRBD2 (7 bases). The CDR3 length is 15 residues. In germline, CDR1 is MGHDK, CDR2 SYGVNS. V was trimmed by 6 bases and J by 0 bases, leaving 12 bases between them. CDR3 nucleotide sequence: TGTGCCAGCAGGTCGGGGGGACACTCCTACAATGAGCAGTTCTTC. Its protein is CASRSGGHSYNEQFF. The full variable domain, completed using reference TRBV25-1 and TRBJ2-1, is EADIYQTPRYLVIGTGKKITLECSQTMGHDKMYWYQQDPGMELHLIHYSYGVNSTEKGDLSSESTVSRIRTEHFPLTLESARPSHTSQYLCASRSGGHSYNEQFFGPGTRLTVL.

The V call is TRBV7-9, the J call TRBJ2-7; possibly TRBD1 for D (5 bases). Germline assignment: CDR1 SEHNR and CDR2 FQNEAQ (reference sequence). V was pared by 7 bases and J by 7 bases, with 23 bases between. The CDR3 spans 15 residues. This chain's CDR3 is CASNPDGALYNEQYF. The CDR3 DNA is TGTGCCAGCAATCCCGATGGGGCCCTTTACAATGAGCAGTACTTC.

This chain links TRBV6-5 with TRBJ2-5, with 8 bases matching TRBD2. The length of the CDR3 is 13 residues. Germline CDR1 is MNHEY and CDR2 is SVGAGI. V trimming: 6 bases; J trimming: 11 bases; junction bases outside the gene matches: 11. CDR3 residues: CASSLPGTREQYF. CDR3 sequence (DNA): TGTGCCAGCAGCCTGCCAGGGACTAGGGAGCAGTACTTC.

This clonotype was found a few times. The chain uses TRBV29-1 and TRBJ2-7; 8 positions agree with TRBD2. J lost 7 bases, V lost 7 bases, and 15 bases had no gene match. The germline gives CDR1 SQVTM, CDR2 ANQGSEA. The CDR3 has 14 amino acids. For the CDR3, the DNA is TGCAGCGGCCGTAGCGGGGCCTCCTACAATGAGCAGTACTTC. Protein product: CSGRSGASYNEQYF.

This clonotype was recorded a few times. The chain has TRBV21-1 and TRBJ1-5; whether TRBD1, the table's D call, matches the DNA was not checked. TRBV21-1 is given as a pseudogene. The CDR3 contains 16 residues. CDR3 sequence: CATSWTGCISNQPQHF. The DNA of the CDR3 is TGTGCCACCTCTTGGACAGGGTGCATAAGCAATCAGCCCCAGCATTTT.

The rearrangement joins TRBV24-1 to TRBJ1-1; D is unclear. The length of the CDR3 is 13 residues. Looked up from germline, CDR1 is KGHDR and CDR2 is SFDVKD. Trimming stripped 5 bases from V and 1 base from J, with 7 bases between. DNA of the CDR3: TGTGCCACCAGTGTACCCAGGAACACTGAAGCTTTCTTT. Its protein is CATSVPRNTEAFF.

The chain is built from TRBV5-1 and TRBJ2-5, with 9 positions matching TRBD2. The CDR3 covers 16 residues. Germline values: CDR1 SGHRS, CDR2 YFSETQ. Trimming took 8 bases from V and 5 from J; bases not matched to a gene: 16. The chain's CDR3 is CASSYSGRVFWETQYF. As DNA, the CDR3 is TGCGCCAGTTCCTATAGCGGGAGAGTTTTCTGGGAGACCCAGTACTTC.

In its sample, this clonotype was seen a few times. The J gene is TRBJ2-7, the V gene TRBV5-1; unclear D gene. Germline-derived CDR1 and CDR2 are SGHRS and YFSETQ. V lost 0 bases and J lost 0, with 13 bases in between. The CDR3 is 16 residues long. CDR3 in amino acids: CASSLVVGSSSYEQYF. The DNA of the CDR3 is TGCGCCAGCAGCTTGGTAGTGGGCTCCAGCTCCTACGAGCAGTACTTC.

The J gene is TRBJ1-6, the V gene TRBV4-1; no firm D call. The CDR3 runs to 14 residues. The germline CDR1 and CDR2 sequences are MGHRA and YSYEKL. Trimming removed 4 bases at V and 8 bases at J, with 12 bases between. The CDR3 spells CASSLRHPDSPLHF. CDR3 coding DNA: TGCGCCAGCAGCCTGCGACATCCAGATTCACCCCTCCACTTT.

In regard to this clonotype: A junction end diverges from the germline sequence, so it may reflect a read error. The gene calls are TRBV28 and TRBJ2-5; 10 bases are shared with TRBD2. The CDR3 contains 15 residues. CDR1 is MDHEN and CDR2 is SYDVKM in the germline V gene. CDR3 residues: CASSLGSGRSETQSF. In DNA, the CDR3 is TGTGCCAGCAGTTTAGGTAGCGGGAGGTCAGAGACCCAGTCCTTC.

This clonotype was seen more than once but under ten times. The chain uses TRBV30 and TRBJ2-1; TRBD2 aligns across 9 bases. V lost 1 base, J lost 2 bases, and 6 bases stayed unmatched. CDR1 and CDR2 (germline): GTSNPN, SVGIG (reference sequence). The CDR3 is 16 residues long. The CDR3 loop reads CAWSDMAGGAYNEQFF. The CDR3 bases are TGTGCCTGGAGTGATATGGCGGGGGGGGCCTACAATGAGCAGTTCTTC.